This record concerns one T cell receptor beta chain sequence. Its antigen is still unknown. The sample belongs to a study of CD8 T cells in ankylosing spondylitis. Study findings and constraints: A TCR beta motif made of fewer than ten highly homologous variants seemed typical of ankylosing spondylitis blood.

Using its own MiXCR run on the 5' RACE reads, TCRdb lists one record per CDR3 protein. Of some 840,000 distinct CDR3 sequences in the sample, 12% are singletons; the top ten hold about 0.49%. Germline values: CDR1 SGDLS, CDR2 YYNGEE. With 3 bases removed from V and 2 bases from J, the gap between germline ends came to 8 bases. CDR3 size: 14 residues. The sequencing sample was made of blood, either unsorted or a sorted T cell fraction (not recorded which). J is TRBJ2-2 and V is TRBV9; D may be TRBD1 (6 bases). This clonotype was sampled from a male donor with ankylosing spondylitis. The CDR3 loop reads CASSEDRNTGELFF. CDR3 nucleotides: TGTGCCAGCAGCGAGGACAGAAACACCGGGGAGCTGTTTTTT.